This T cell receptor (beta chain) was captured by sequencing in a study of glioma-infiltrating T cells. Findings of the study overall: Only very few CDR3 sequences appeared in both tissue and blood. Tissue-blood divergence was below expectation in non-neoplastic patients, above in gliomas.

This CDR3 has 14 residues. V was cut by 2 bases and J by 4 bases, with 11 bases left in between. CDR1 is KGHSH, CDR2 LQKENI, per germline. This clonotype appeared many times. No antigen is known for it. Amplification of TCR alpha and beta CDR3 regions from RNA used iRepertoire nested multiplex PCR. Tissue mRNA or PBMC total RNA, roughly 85-450 ng, went into one-step reverse transcription and amplification. TCRdb itself ran the multiplex PCR reads through MiXCR, one entry per CDR3 protein. The sample shows about 89,000 distinct CDR3 sequences, 20% to 25% of them seen only once. The sequence derives from a human donor with low-grade glioma or glioblastoma, undergoing nonglioma brain surgery, or in good health (not recorded which). Sequenced: glioma tissue, nonneoplastic brain tissue, or PBMCs (not recorded which). The J gene is TRBJ2-5, the V gene TRBV18; either TRBD1 or TRBD2 may supply D (5 bases each). In DNA form, the CDR3 reads TGTGCCAGCTCACCATCGGGGCGCGTAGAGACCCAGTACTTC. Translating it yields CASSPSGRVETQYF. Drawing the rest from reference TRBV18 and TRBJ2-5, the complete variable domain is NAGVMQNPRHLVRRRGQEARLRCSPMKGHSHVYWYRQLPEEGLKFMVYLQKENIIDESGMPKERFSAEFPKEGPSILRIQQVVRGDSAAYFCASSPSGRVETQYFGPGTRLLVL.